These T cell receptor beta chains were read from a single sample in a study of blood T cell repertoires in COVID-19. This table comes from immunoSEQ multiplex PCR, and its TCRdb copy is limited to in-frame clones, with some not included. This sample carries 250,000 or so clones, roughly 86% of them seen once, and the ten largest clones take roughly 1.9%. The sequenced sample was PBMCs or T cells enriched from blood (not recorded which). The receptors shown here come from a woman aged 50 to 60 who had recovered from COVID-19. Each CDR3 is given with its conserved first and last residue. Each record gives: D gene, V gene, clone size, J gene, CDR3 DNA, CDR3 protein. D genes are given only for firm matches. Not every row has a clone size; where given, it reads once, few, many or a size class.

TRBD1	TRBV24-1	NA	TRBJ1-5	TGTGCCACCAGTGTTCATCCCGCCCCCGGGACAGGGGTTCCGCCCCAGCATTTT	CATSVHPAPGTGVPPQHF
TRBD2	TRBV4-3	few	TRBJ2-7	TGCGCCACTCCCAGGGTAAGCGGGAGGGCATACGCCTACGAGCAGTACTTC	CATPRVSGRAYAYEQYF
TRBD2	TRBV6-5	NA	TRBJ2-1	TGTGCCAGCAGTTTAGGGACTAGCGCCCACAATGAGCAGTTCTTC	CASSLGTSAHNEQFF
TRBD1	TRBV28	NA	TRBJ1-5	TGTGCCAGCAGCCCAGTACAGGGGGTTGGCCAGCCCCAGCATTTT	CASSPVQGVGQPQHF
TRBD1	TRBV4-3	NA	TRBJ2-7	TGCGCCAGCAGCCAGACCGACAGGGCCCCTGGAGAGCAGTACTTC	CASSQTDRAPGEQYF
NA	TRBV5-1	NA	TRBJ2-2	TGCGCCAGCAGCTTGGGCCACCGGGTCGGGGAGCTGTTTTTT	CASSLGHRVGELFF
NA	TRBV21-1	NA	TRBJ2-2	TGTGCCAGCAGCCCCCTTAAGAACACCGGGGAGCTGTTTTTT	CASSPLKNTGELFF
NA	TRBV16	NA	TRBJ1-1	TGTGCCAGCAGCCCGTTAGAGGAGGCCCTCCGGACCGCTTTCTTT	CASSPLEEALRTAFF
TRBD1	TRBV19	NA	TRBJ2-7	TGTGCCGGGGACAGGGGGACTTTCGAGCAGTACTTC	CAGDRGTFEQYF
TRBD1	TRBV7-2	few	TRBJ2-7	TGTGCCAGCAGCCCCGGGACAGGGGTGGCCTACGAGCAGTACTTC	CASSPGTGVAYEQYF
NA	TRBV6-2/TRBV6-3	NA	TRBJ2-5	TGTGCCAGCAGTTACTCGGGGGGGCGAGGAGAGACCCAGTACTTC	CASSYSGGRGETQYF
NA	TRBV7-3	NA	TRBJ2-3	TGTGCCAGCAGCTTAGGGAGACAGGTTCTGGATACGCAGTATTTT	CASSLGRQVLDTQYF
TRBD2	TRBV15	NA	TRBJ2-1	TGTGCCACCAGCAGAGATCCGCCCCCAGCGGGGGGGCCCTACAATGAGCAGTTCTTC	CATSRDPPPAGGPYNEQFF
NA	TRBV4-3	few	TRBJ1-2	TGCGCCAGCAGCCAGGCGACAGTCGCTAACTATGGCTACACCTTC	CASSQATVANYGYTF
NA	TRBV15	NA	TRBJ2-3	TGTGCCACCAGCAGAGGGGGCAGTTTATCAGATACGCAGTATTTT	CATSRGGSLSDTQYF
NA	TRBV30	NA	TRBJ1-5	TGTGCCTGGAGTGTGGGCAGAGATCAGCCCCAGCATTTT	CAWSVGRDQPQHF
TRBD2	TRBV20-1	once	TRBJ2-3	TGCAGTGGGGGGGGAGATACGCAGTATTTT	CSGGGDTQYF
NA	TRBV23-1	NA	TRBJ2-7	TGCGCCAGCAGTCAATGTAAGGGAAGGGGTATCGCCTACGAGCAGTACTTC	CASSQCKGRGIAYEQYF
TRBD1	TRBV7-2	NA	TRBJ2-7	TGTGCCAGCACCCCGGGGATCGGACAGGTGTCCTACGAGCAGTACTTC	CASTPGIGQVSYEQYF
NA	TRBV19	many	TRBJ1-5	TGTGCCAGTAGTATACGGCAGGGAGGGGTTCAGCCCCAGCATTTT	CASSIRQGGVQPQHF
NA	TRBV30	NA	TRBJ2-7	TGTGCCTGGGGAGGGGGCCACGGGCAGTACTTC	CAWGGGHGQYF
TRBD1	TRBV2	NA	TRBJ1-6	TGTGCCAGCAGCCAGGGGGCGAGCTCCTATAATTCACCCCTCCACTTT	CASSQGASSYNSPLHF
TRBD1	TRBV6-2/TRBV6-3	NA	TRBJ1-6	TGTGCCAGCAGCCTACGACAGGGGTCGCGGAATTCACCCCTCCACTTT	CASSLRQGSRNSPLHF
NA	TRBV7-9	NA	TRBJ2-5	TGTGCCAGCAGCCGTAACTCCGCCGGGGAGACCCAGTACTTC	CASSRNSAGETQYF
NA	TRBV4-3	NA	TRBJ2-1	TGCGCCAGCAGCCAACTGCGAAACTCCTACAATGAGCAGTTCTTC	CASSQLRNSYNEQFF
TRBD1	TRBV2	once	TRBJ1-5	TGTGCTACTAGGGGACAGCCAAATCAGCCCCAGCATTTT	CATRGQPNQPQHF
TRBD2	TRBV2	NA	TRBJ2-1	TGTGCCACAATCCCGGGACTAGCTGGCGAGCAGTTCTTC	CATIPGLAGEQFF
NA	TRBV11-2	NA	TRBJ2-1	TGTGCCAGCAGCTCGCGACCGCCAGCAGGAAGCTCCTACAATGAGCAGTTCTTC	CASSSRPPAGSSYNEQFF
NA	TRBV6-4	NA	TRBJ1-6	TGTGCCAGCACTCCCAATCCGGGTAATTCACCCCTCCACTTT	CASTPNPGNSPLHF
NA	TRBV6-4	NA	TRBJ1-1	TGTGCCAGCAGTTACAGGGATGACACTGAAGCTTTCTTT	CASSYRDDTEAFF
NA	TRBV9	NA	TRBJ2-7	TGTGCCAGCGGCCCCACTAGCTCCTCCTACGAGCAGTACTTC	CASGPTSSSYEQYF
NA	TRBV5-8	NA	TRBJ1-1	TGTGCCAGCAGCTTGGATGGAGCCCCGGACACTGAAGCTTTCTTT	CASSLDGAPDTEAFF
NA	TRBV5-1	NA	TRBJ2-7	TGCGCCAGCAGCCCTACGAGCTCCTACGAGCAGTACTTC	CASSPTSSYEQYF
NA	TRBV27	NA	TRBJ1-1	TGTGCCAGCAGTTTTACAGGGATGAACACTGAAGCTTTCTTT	CASSFTGMNTEAFF
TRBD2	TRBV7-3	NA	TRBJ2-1	TGTGCCAGCAGCTTAACGGGGACTAGCGGGAGGGGGTCCTACAATGAGCAGTTCTTC	CASSLTGTSGRGSYNEQFF
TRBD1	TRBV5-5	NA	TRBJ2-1	TGTGCCAGCAGCCTACAGGGGGCGGGTTCCGATGAGCAGTTCTTC	CASSLQGAGSDEQFF
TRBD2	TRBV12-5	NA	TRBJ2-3	TGTGCTAGTAGTAGCGGGGGACCCACAGATACGCAGTATTTT	CASSSGGPTDTQYF
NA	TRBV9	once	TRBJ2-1	TGTGCCAGCAGCGTCGACCACGGGACATACAATGAGCAGTTCTTC	CASSVDHGTYNEQFF
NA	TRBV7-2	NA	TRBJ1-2	TGTGCCAGCAGCCCAAGCGGAGACTTTAGCGCGGGCTACACCTTC	CASSPSGDFSAGYTF
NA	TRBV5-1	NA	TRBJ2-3	TGCGCCAGCAGCTTTGATAGCAGCAACACAGATACGCAGTATTTT	CASSFDSSNTDTQYF